Listed below are T cell receptor beta chains from one sample, sequenced in a study of T-cell memory formation after mild COVID-19. TCRdb analysed the 5' RACE reads with MiXCR anew, one entry per CDR3 protein. Among around 430,000 distinct CDR3 sequences listed, approximately 16% were seen once. The sample taken for sequencing was PBMCs or a T cell subset sorted from them (not recorded which). The receptor set was obtained from a young man who had mild COVID-19 (a few samples of this study predate the infection). Cell type and time point are not known. The CDR3 runs from the conserved cysteine through the conserved F or W. The D gene is left open where the match is weak. Size values are once, few and many counts, or a class for expanded clones, and some rows have none.

d_call clone_size j_call v_call cdr3_nt cdr3_aa
TRBD1 . TRBJ2-7 TRBV4-2 TGTGCCAGCAGCCAAGCCCCCGGACAGGGCTACGAGCAGTACTTC CASSQAPGQGYEQYF
TRBD2 many TRBJ2-1 TRBV4-3 TGCGCCAGCAGCCAGATAAGCGGGGGGGCCTACAATGAGCAGTTCTTC CASSQISGGAYNEQFF
. . TRBJ2-2 TRBV24-1 TGTGCCACCAGTGTCCCGGGACCCCCACGACCCGGGGAGCTGTTTTTT CATSVPGPPRPGELFF
TRBD1 . TRBJ1-5 TRBV7-8 TGTGCCAGCAGCTTAGTCCGGCCAGGGGGGGGTCAGCCCCAGCATTTT CASSLVRPGGGQPQHF
TRBD1 . TRBJ1-4 TRBV20-1 TGCAGTGCCCATGACAGGGGGTTTGAAAAACTGTTTTTT CSAHDRGFEKLFF
. few TRBJ1-2 TRBV29-1 TGCAGCGTTGAAGCAGGGCACAGGATCTATGGCTACACCTTC CSVEAGHRIYGYTF
. . TRBJ2-7 TRBV5-1 TGCGCCAGCACCGGGGGTTCCTCCTACGAGCAGTACTTC CASTGGSSYEQYF
. . TRBJ1-2 TRBV4-2 TGTGCCAGCAGCCAAGCGGACAGCGGTTATGGCTACACCTTC CASSQADSGYGYTF
TRBD1 . TRBJ2-4 TRBV20-1 TGCAGTGCTGACGGACAGGGGGGCTTGGCGGACATTCAGTACTTC CSADGQGGLADIQYF
. . TRBJ2-1 TRBV7-2 TGTGCCAGCAGCTCGGTTGCGGGGTCCTACAATGAGCAGTTCTTC CASSSVAGSYNEQFF
. . TRBJ2-1 TRBV5-4 TGTGCCAGCGCAAGTTTGGGCAATGAGCAGTTCTTC CASASLGNEQFF
. few TRBJ2-1 TRBV20-1 TGCAGTGCCAGATCAGATTATGAGCAGTTCTTC CSARSDYEQFF
. . TRBJ1-1 TRBV6-2/TRBV6-3 TGTGCCAGCAGAAGGGCGATGAACACTGAAGCTTTCTTT CASRRAMNTEAFF
TRBD2 many TRBJ2-1 TRBV5-1 TGCGCCAGCAGCTTCGGCGGGGGGGCCCACAATGAGCAGTTCTTC CASSFGGGAHNEQFF
. few TRBJ2-7 TRBV7-2 TGTGCCAGCAGCTTCATGGCCCAGACGTACGAGCAGTACTTC CASSFMAQTYEQYF
. . TRBJ1-1 TRBV11-2 TGTGCCAGCAGCCCACGGAGATCGGGGGTCGGGAACACTGAAGCTTTCTTT CASSPRRSGVGNTEAFF
TRBD2 few TRBJ2-1 TRBV2 TGTGCCAGCAGTGAGCTAGCGGGGTTCAATGAGCAGTTCTTC CASSELAGFNEQFF
. few TRBJ1-5 TRBV5-1 TGCGCCAGCAGGGCAGGGCAGCCCCAGCATTTT CASRAGQPQHF
. . TRBJ1-3 TRBV20-1 TGCAGTGCTAGGACAGTTGCTGGAAACACCATATATTTT CSARTVAGNTIYF
. . TRBJ2-3 TRBV21-1 TGTGCCAGCAGCAAGGAGGATACGCAGTATTTT CASSKEDTQYF
. . TRBJ2-5 TRBV6-5 TGTGCCAGCAGTTATGCTGCAGTTCAGGAGGGCCAAGAGACCCAGTACTTC CASSYAAVQEGQETQYF
. . TRBJ1-2 TRBV27 TGTGCCAGCAGGCCTACCTACGGGACGGCAGTGGGCTATGGCTACACCTTC CASRPTYGTAVGYGYTF
. . TRBJ2-5 TRBV29-1 TGCAGCGTTGACAGGGGGGTAGAGACCCAGTACTTC CSVDRGVETQYF
TRBD1 . TRBJ2-3 TRBV12-3/TRBV12-4 TGTGCCAGCAGTTTACACAGGGGCTTCGCAGATACGCAGTATTTT CASSLHRGFADTQYF
TRBD2 . TRBJ2-3 TRBV2 TGTGCCAGCAGTGCCCGGAAGACTAGCCCCTTCACAGATACGCAGTATTTT CASSARKTSPFTDTQYF
. . TRBJ2-1 TRBV4-3 TGCGCCAGCCGCCTCCGGGACGGACTTTTCCATGAGCAGTTCTTC CASRLRDGLFHEQFF
TRBD1 few TRBJ2-3 TRBV18 TGTGCCAGCTCACCGGGACAGGAAGGCACAGATACGCAGTATTTT CASSPGQEGTDTQYF
TRBD1 few TRBJ2-3 TRBV27 TGTGCCAGCAGTATACCCCGGGACAGAGGCACAGATACGCAGTATTTT CASSIPRDRGTDTQYF
. . TRBJ1-2 TRBV6-5 TGTGCCAGCAGTTCAAACTTTGGGACCTATGGCTACACCTTC CASSSNFGTYGYTF
. . TRBJ1-1 TRBV9 TGTGCCAGCAGCGTAGTAAGGGGCGAAGATTCTGAAGCTTTCTTT CASSVVRGEDSEAFF
TRBD1 . TRBJ1-2 TRBV12-3/TRBV12-4 TGTGCCAGCAGCAGGGGGCGGGTCTATGGCTACACCTTC CASSRGRVYGYTF
TRBD1 few TRBJ1-2 TRBV5-6 TGTGCCAGCAGCCCCGGGACAGGGATCTATGGCTACACCTTC CASSPGTGIYGYTF
TRBD2 many TRBJ2-1 TRBV20-1 TGCAGTAGGACTAGCGGGGCTAGCTCCTACAATGAGCAGTTCTTC CSRTSGASSYNEQFF
TRBD2 . TRBJ2-3 TRBV20-1 TGCAGTGCTAGTCCGGGGGGGCCGGTAGATACGCAGTATTTT CSASPGGPVDTQYF
. . TRBJ2-5 TRBV20-1 TGCAGTGTCCAACTACGCAGGCAAGAGACCCAGTACTTC CSVQLRRQETQYF
TRBD2 few TRBJ2-3 TRBV12-3/TRBV12-4 TGTGCCAGCAGTCCCCAGACTAGCGGGGGGGCCAGAGATACGCAGTATTTT CASSPQTSGGARDTQYF
. many TRBJ2-3 TRBV7-9 TGTGCCAGCAGCCTGGAGGGGGGGAGCACAGATACGCAGTATTTT CASSLEGGSTDTQYF
TRBD2 . TRBJ2-3 TRBV5-1 TGCGCCAGCAGCACCTTAGCGGGGGATACCACAGATACGCAGTATTTT CASSTLAGDTTDTQYF
. . TRBJ1-5 TRBV11-2 TGTGCCAGCAGCTTGGGACTAAGTCAGCCCCAGCATTTT CASSLGLSQPQHF
. . TRBJ2-7 TRBV20-1 TGCAGTGCTAGCTCTCCGGGGTTTCACGAGCAGTACTTC CSASSPGFHEQYF
. few TRBJ1-6 TRBV6-2/TRBV6-3 TGTGCCAGCAGCCCTCAAGATTCACCCCTCCACTTT CASSPQDSPLHF
TRBD1 few TRBJ1-5 TRBV9 TGTGCCAGCAGCGACGGACAGGGGATCAATCAGCCCCAGCATTTT CASSDGQGINQPQHF
. . TRBJ1-5 TRBV7-7 TGTGCTAGCAGCTTGTGCGGTTATAGCAATCAGCCCCAGCATTTT CASSLCGYSNQPQHF
. . TRBJ2-5 TRBV20-1 TGCAGTGGGGAGATGGCGGTCCAAGAGACCCAGTACTTC CSGEMAVQETQYF
TRBD2 few TRBJ2-3 TRBV6-5 TGTGCCAGCACCACTAGCGGGGTTGGAGATACGCAGTATTTT CASTTSGVGDTQYF
TRBD1 few TRBJ2-5 TRBV20-1 TGCAGTGCTAGACCCGGACAGGGGCTAGAGACCCAGTACTTC CSARPGQGLETQYF
. . TRBJ2-5 TRBV15 TGTGCCACCAGCCCTGGGACGGCTGGGGAGACCCAGTACTTC CATSPGTAGETQYF
. . TRBJ2-5 TRBV5-1 TGCGCCAGCAGCTTGCAGGGTGAGGGAGAGACCCAGTACTTC CASSLQGEGETQYF
. few TRBJ2-3 TRBV11-2 TGTGCCAGCAGCTTAGATTCCGGGAGCTTAGTTAGGGCAGATACGCAGTATTTT CASSLDSGSLVRADTQYF
TRBD1 few TRBJ2-2 TRBV7-2 TGTGCTACCAGGGGGCAGGTGAACACCGGGGAGCTGTTTTTT CATRGQVNTGELFF
. . TRBJ1-5 TRBV5-1 TGCGCCAGCAGCTTGGCCCTCGGTCAGGAGCCCCAGCATTTT CASSLALGQEPQHF